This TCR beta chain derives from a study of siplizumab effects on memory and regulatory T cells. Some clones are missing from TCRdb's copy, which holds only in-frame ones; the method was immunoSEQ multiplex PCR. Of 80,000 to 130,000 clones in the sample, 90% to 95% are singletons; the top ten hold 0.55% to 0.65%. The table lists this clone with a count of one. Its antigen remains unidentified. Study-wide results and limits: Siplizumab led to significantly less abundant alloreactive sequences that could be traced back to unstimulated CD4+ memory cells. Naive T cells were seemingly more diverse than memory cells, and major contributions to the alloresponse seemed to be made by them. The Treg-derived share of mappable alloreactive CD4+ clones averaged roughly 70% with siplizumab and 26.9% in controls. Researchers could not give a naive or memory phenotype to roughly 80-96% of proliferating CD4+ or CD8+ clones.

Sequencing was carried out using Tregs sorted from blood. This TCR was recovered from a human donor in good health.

CDR3 bases: TGTGCCAGCAGTCCCAGGACTAGCGGGCATCCACTCGAAGAGACCCAGTACTTC. Amino acid sequence: CASSPRTSGHPLEETQYF. The chain uses TRBV27 and TRBJ2-5, with TRBD2 identical over 11 bases. Trimming at V came to 5 bases and at J to 3 bases, leaving 14 bases not matched to a gene. The V gene's germline CDR1 is MNHEY and CDR2 SMNVEV (reference sequence). This CDR3 has 18 amino acids.